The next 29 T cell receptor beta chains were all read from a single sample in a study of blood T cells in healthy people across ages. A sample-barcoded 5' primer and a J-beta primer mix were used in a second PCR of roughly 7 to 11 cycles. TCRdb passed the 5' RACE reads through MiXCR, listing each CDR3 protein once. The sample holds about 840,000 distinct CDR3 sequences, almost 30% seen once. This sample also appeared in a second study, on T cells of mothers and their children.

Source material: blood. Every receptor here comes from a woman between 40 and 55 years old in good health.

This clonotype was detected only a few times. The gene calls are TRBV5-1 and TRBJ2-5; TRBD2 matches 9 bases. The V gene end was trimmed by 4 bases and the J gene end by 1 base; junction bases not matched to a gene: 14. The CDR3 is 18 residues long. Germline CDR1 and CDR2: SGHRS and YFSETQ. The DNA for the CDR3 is TGCGCCAGCAGCCCCGACCCTTTTAGCGGGGGCTCCCAAGAGACCCAGTACTTC. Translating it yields CASSPDPFSGGSQETQYF. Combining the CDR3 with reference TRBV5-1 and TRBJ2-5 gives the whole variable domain KAGVTQTPRYLIKTRGQQVTLSCSPISGHRSVSWYQQTPGQGLQFLFEYFSETQRNKGNFPGRFSGRQFSNSRSEMNVSTLELGDSALYLCASSPDPFSGGSQETQYFGPGTRLLVL.

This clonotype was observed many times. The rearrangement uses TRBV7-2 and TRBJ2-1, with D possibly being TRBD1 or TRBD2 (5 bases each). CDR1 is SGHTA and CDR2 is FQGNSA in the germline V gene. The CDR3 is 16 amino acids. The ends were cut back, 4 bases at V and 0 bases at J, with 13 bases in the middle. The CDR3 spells CASSSGTLLSYNEQFF. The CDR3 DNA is TGTGCCAGCAGCTCGGGGACGCTACTCTCCTACAATGAGCAGTTCTTC.

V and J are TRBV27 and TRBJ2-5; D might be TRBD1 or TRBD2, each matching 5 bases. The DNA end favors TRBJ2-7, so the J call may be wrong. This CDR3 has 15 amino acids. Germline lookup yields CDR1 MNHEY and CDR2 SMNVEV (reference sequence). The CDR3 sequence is CASSKPGRRRYEQYF. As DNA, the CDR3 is TGTGCCAGCAGTAAACCGGGACGGCGGCGGTACGAGCAGTACTTC.

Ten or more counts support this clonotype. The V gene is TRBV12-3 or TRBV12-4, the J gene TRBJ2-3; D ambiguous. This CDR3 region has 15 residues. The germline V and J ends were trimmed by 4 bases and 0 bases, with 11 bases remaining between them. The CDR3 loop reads CASSSEPYSTDTQYF. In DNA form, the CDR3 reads TGTGCCAGCAGTTCCGAGCCTTATAGCACAGATACGCAGTATTTT.

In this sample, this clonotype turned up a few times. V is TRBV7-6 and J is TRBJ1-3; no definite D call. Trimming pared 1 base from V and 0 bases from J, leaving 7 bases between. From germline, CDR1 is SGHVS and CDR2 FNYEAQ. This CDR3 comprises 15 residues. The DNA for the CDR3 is TGTGCCAGCAGCTTAGGGGCTCACTCTGGAAACACCATATATTTT. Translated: CASSLGAHSGNTIYF.

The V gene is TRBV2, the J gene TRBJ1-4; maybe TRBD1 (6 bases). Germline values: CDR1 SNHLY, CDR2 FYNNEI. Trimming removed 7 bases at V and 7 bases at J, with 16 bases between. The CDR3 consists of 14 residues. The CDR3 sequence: CASNQQGPREKLFF. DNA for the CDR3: TGTGCCAGCAACCAACAGGGTCCTCGTGAAAAACTGTTTTTT. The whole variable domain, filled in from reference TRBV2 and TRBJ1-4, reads EPEVTQTPSHQVTQMGQEVILRCVPISNHLYFYWYRQILGQKVEFLVSFYNNEISEKSEIFDDQFSVERPDGSNFTLKIRSTKLEDSAMYFCASNQQGPREKLFFGSGTQLSVL.

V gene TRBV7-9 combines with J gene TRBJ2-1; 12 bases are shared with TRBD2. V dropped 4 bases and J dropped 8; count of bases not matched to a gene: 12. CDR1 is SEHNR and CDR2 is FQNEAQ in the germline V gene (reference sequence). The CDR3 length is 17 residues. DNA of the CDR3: TGTGCCAGCAGCTCATTTTCTAGCGGGGGGGCTCGGGATGAGCAGTTCTTC. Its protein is CASSSFSSGGARDEQFF.

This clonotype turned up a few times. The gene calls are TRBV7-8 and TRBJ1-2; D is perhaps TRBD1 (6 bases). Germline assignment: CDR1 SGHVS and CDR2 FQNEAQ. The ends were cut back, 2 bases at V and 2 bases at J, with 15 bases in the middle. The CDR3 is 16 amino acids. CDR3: CASSLTENRANYGYTF. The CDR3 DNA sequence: TGTGCCAGCAGCTTAACGGAGAACAGGGCGAACTATGGCTACACCTTC.

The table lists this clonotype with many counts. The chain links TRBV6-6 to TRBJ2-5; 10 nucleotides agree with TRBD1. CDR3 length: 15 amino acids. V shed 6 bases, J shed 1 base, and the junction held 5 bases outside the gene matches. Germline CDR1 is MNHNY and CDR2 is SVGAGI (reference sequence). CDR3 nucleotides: TGTGCCAGCAGGGGGACAGGGGTCGGCCAAGAGACCCAGTACTTC. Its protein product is CASRGTGVGQETQYF.

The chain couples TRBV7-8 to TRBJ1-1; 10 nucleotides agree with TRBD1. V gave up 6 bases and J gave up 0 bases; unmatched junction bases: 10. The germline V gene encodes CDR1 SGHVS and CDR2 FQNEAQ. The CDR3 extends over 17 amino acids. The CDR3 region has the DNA TGTGCCAGCAGTACCGGGACAGGGGCCAGGATGAACACTGAAGCTTTCTTT. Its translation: CASSTGTGARMNTEAFF. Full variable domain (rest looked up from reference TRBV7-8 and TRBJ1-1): GAGVSQSPRYKVAKRGQDVALRCDPISGHVSLFWYQQALGQGPEFLTYFQNEAQLDKSGLPSDRFFAERPEGSVSTLKIQRTQQEDSAVYLCASSTGTGARMNTEAFFGQGTRLTVV.

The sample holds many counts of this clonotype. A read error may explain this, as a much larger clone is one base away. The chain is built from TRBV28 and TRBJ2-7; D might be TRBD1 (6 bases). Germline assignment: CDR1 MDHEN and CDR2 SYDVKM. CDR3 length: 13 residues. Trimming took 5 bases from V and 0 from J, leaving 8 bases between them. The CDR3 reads CASSRDISYEQYF. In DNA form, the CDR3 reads TGTGCCAGCAGTCGGGACATCTCCTACGAGCAGTACTTC.

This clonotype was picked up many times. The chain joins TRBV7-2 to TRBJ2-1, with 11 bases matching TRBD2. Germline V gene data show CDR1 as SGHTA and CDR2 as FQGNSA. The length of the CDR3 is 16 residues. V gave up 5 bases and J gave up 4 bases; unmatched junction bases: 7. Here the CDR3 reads CASSSSGGAAYNEQFF. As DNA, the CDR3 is TGTGCCAGCAGCAGTAGCGGGGGGGCCGCTTACAATGAGCAGTTCTTC.

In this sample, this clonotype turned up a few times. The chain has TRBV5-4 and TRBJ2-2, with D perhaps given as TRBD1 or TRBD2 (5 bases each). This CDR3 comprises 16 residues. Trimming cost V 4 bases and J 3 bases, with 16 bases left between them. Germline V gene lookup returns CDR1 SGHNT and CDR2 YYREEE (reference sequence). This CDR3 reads CASSPLTGRDTGELFF. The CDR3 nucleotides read TGTGCCAGCAGCCCCCTTACGGGGCGGGACACCGGGGAGCTGTTTTTT.

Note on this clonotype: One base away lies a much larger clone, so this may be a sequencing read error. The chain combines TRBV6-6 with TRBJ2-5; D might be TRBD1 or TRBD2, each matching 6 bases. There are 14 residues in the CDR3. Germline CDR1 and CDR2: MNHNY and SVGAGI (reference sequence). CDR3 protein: CVSSDWGAQETQYF. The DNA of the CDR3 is TGTGTCAGCAGTGATTGGGGGGCCCAAGAGACCCAGTACTTC.

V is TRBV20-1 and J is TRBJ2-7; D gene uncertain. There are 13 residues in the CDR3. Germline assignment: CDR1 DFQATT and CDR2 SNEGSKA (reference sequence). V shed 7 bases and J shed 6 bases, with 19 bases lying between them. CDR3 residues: CSVSYAPLFEQYF. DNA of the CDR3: TGCAGTGTTAGCTATGCCCCTCTTTTCGAGCAGTACTTC.

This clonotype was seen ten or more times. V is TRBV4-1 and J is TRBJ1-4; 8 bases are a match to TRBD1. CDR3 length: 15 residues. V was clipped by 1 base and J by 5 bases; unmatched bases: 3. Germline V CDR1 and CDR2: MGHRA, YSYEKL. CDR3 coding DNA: TGCGCCAGCAGCCAAGTTTGGGACAGGAATGAAAAACTGTTTTTT. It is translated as CASSQVWDRNEKLFF.

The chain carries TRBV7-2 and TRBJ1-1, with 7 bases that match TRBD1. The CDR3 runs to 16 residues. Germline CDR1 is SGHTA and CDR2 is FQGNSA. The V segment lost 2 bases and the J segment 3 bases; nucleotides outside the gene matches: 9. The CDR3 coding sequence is TGTGCCAGCAGCTTAAGAAGGGGGCTTTTGGACACTGAAGCTTTCTTT. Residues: CASSLRRGLLDTEAFF.

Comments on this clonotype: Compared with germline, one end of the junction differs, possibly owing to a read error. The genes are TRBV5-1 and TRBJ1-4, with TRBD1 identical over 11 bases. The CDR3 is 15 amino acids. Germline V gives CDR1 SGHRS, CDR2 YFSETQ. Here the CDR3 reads CACRLEGTGGEKLFF. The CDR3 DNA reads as TGTGCCTGCAGACTGGAGGGGACAGGGGGTGAAAAACTGTTTTTT.

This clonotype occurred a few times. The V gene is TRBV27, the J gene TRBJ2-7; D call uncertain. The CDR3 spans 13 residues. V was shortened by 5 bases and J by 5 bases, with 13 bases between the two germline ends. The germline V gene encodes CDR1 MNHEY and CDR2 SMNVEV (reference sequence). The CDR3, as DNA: TGTGCCAGCAGTCCCCACTTCAGCGACGAGCAGTACTTC. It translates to CASSPHFSDEQYF.

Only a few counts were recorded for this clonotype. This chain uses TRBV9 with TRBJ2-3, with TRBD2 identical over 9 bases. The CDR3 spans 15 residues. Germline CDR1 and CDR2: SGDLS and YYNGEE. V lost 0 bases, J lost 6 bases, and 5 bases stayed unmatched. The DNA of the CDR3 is TGTGCCAGCAGCGTAGTGAGCGGGGGGTCGGATACGCAGTATTTT. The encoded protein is CASSVVSGGSDTQYF.

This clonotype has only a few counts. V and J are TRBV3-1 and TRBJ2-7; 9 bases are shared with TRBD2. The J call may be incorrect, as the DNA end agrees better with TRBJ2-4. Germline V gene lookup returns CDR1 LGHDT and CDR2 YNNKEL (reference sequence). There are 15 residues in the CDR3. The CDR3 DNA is TGTGCCAGCAGCCTTAGAGCGGGGGGCTCGGACATTCAGTACTTC. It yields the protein CASSLRAGGSDIQYF.

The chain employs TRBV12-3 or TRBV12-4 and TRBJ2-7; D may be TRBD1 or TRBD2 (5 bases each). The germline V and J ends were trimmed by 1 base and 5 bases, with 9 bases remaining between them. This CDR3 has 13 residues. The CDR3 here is CASSLDGANEQYF. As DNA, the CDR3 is TGTGCCAGCAGTTTAGACGGGGCGAACGAGCAGTACTTC.

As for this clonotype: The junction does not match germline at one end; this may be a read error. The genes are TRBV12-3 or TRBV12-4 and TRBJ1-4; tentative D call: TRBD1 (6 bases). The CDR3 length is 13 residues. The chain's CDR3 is CAGSLRGQGKRFF. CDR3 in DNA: TGTGCCGGCAGTTTACGGGGGCAGGGAAAACGGTTTTTT.

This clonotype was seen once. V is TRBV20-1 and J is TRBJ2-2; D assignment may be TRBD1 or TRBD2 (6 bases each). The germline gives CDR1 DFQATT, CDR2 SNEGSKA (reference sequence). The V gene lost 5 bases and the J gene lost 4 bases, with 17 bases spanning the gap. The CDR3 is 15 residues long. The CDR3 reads CSAVEGGRSTGELFF. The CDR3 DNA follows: TGCAGTGCTGTGGAAGGGGGGCGTAGCACCGGGGAGCTGTTTTTT.

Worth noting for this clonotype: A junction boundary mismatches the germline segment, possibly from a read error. The CDR3 here is CASGFNLDRGEYF. In nucleotides, the CDR3 is TGTGCCAGCGGCTTCAATCTCGACAGGGGAGAGTACTTC. This sequence joins TRBV5-4 and TRBJ2-5; 8 bases are a match to TRBD1. CDR1 SGHNT and CDR2 YYREEE come from the germline V gene (reference sequence). This CDR3 is built from 13 residues.

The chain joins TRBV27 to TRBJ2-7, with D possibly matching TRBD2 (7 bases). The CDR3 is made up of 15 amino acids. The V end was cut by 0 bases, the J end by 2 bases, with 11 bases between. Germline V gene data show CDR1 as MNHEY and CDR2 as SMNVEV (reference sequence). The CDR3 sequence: CASSLSGGGPYEQYF. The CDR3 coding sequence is TGTGCCAGCAGTTTATCTGGCGGGGGCCCCTACGAGCAGTACTTC.

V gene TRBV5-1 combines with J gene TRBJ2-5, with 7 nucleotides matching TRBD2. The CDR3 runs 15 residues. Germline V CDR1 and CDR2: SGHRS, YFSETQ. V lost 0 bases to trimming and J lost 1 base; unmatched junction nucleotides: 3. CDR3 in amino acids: CASSLGASGQETQYF. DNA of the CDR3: TGCGCCAGCAGCTTGGGGGCTAGCGGCCAAGAGACCCAGTACTTC.

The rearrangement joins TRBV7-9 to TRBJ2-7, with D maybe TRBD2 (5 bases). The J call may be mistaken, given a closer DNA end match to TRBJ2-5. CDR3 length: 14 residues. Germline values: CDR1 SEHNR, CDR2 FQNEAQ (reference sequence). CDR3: CASSLATARGTQYF. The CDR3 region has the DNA TGTGCCAGCAGCTTAGCAACGGCACGGGGGACCCAGTACTTC.

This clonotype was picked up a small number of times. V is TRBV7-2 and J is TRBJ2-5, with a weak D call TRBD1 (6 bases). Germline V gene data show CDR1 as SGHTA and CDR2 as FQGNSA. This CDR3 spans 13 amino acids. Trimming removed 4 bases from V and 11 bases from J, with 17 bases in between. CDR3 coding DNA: TGTGCCAGCAGCTCCACATTACAGGGATGGCAGTACTTC. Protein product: CASSSTLQGWQYF.